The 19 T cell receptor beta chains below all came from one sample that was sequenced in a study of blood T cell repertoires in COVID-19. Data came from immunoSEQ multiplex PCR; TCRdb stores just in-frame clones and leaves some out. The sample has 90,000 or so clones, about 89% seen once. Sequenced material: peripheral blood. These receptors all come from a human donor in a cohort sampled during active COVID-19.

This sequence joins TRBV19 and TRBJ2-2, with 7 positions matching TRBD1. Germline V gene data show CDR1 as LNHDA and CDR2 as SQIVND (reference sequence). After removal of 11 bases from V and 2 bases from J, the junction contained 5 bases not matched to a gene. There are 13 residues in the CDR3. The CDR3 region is CAGRTGNTGELFF. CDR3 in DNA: TGTGCCGGCCGGACAGGTAACACCGGGGAGCTGTTTTTT.

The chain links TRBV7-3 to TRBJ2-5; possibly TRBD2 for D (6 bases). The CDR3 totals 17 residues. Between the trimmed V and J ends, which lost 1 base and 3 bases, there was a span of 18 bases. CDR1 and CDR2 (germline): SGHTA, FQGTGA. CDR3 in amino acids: CASSLRTGSYLEETQYF. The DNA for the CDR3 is TGTGCCAGCAGCTTAAGGACCGGGAGCTATCTTGAAGAGACCCAGTACTTC.

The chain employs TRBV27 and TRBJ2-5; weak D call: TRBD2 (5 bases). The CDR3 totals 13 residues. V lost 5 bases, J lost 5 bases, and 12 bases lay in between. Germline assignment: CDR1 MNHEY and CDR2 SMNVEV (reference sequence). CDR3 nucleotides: TGTGCCAGCAGTCCGGGCGGGCGGGAGACCCAGTACTTC. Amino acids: CASSPGGRETQYF.

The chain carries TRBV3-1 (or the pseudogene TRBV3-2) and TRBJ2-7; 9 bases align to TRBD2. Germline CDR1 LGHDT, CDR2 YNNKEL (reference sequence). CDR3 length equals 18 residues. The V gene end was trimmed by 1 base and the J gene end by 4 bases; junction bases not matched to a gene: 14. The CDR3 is CASSQAPPGTSSGYEQYF. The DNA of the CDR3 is TGTGCCAGCAGCCAAGCCCCTCCCGGGACTAGCAGTGGGTACGAGCAGTACTTC.

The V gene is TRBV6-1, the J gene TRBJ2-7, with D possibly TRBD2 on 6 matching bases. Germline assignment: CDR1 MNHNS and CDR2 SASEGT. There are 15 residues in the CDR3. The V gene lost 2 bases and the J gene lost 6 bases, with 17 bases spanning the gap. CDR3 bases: TGTGCCAGCAGTGAAATTTCCGGGAGAGTAAGCGAGCAGTACTTC. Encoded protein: CASSEISGRVSEQYF.

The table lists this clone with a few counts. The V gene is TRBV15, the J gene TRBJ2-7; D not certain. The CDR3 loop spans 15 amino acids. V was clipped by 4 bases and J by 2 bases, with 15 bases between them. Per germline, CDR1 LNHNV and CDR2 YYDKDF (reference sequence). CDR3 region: CATSKEHSATYEQYF. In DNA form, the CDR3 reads TGTGCCACCAGCAAGGAGCATTCGGCCACCTACGAGCAGTACTTC.

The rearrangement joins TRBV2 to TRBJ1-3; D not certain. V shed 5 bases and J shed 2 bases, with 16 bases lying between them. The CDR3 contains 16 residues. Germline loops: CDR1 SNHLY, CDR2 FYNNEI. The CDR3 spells CASSPDSTGAGNTIYF. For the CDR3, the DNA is TGTGCCAGCAGTCCTGACTCCACTGGAGCTGGAAACACCATATATTTT.

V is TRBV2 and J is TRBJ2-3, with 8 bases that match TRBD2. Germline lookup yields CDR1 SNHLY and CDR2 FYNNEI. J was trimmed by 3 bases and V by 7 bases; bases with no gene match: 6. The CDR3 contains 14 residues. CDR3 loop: CASKMGLVTDTQYF. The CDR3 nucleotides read TGTGCCAGCAAAATGGGACTAGTTACAGATACGCAGTATTTT.

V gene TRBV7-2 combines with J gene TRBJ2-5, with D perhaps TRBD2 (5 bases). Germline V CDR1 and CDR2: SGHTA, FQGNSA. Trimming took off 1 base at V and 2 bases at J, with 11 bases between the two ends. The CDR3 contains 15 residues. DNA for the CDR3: TGTGCCAGCAGCTTAGGCGGAGAGGGACAAGAGACCCAGTACTTC. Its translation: CASSLGGEGQETQYF.

CDR3: CASSARGGGTSGRPGELFF. The CDR3 coding sequence is TGTGCCAGCAGCGCCCGCGGGGGGGGGACTAGCGGGAGACCCGGGGAGCTGTTTTTT. The chain recombines TRBV7-3 with TRBJ2-2, with 14 bases aligning to TRBD2. Germline trimming cut 5 bases from V and 6 bases from J; bases unmatched to any gene: 14. This CDR3 spans 19 amino acids. Germline V lookup: CDR1 SGHTA, CDR2 FQGTGA.

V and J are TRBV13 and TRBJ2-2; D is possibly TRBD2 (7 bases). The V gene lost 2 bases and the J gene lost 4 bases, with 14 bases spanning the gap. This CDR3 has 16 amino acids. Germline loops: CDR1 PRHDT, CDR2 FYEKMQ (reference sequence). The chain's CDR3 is CASSLPEGGGTGELFF. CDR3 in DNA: TGTGCCAGCAGCTTACCGGAGGGAGGGGGCACCGGGGAGCTGTTTTTT.

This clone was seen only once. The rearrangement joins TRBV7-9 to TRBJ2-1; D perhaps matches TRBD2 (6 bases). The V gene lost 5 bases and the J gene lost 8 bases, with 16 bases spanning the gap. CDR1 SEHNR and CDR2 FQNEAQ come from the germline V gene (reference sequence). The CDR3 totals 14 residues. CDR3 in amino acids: CASSPGLPGDEQFF. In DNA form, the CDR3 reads TGTGCCAGCAGCCCTGGACTCCCGGGGGATGAGCAGTTCTTC.

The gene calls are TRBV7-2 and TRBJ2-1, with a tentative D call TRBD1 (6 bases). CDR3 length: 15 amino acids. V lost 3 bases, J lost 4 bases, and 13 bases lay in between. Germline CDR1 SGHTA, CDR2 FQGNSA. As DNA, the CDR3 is TGTGCCAGCAGCTTCACAGGGCTGGGATACAATGAGCAGTTCTTC. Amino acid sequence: CASSFTGLGYNEQFF.

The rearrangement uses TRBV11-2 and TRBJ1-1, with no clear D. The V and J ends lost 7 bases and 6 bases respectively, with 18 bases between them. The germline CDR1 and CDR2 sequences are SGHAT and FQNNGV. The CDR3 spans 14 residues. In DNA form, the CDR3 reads TGTGCCAGCAACTCATTAGATACTCGGTCTGAAGCTTTCTTT. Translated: CASNSLDTRSEAFF.

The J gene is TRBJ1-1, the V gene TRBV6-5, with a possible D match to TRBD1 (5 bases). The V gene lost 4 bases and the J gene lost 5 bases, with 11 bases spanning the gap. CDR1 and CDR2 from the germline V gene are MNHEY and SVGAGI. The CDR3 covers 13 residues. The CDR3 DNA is TGTGCCAGCAGTTTCAGGGAATCAACTGAAGCTTTCTTT. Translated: CASSFRESTEAFF.

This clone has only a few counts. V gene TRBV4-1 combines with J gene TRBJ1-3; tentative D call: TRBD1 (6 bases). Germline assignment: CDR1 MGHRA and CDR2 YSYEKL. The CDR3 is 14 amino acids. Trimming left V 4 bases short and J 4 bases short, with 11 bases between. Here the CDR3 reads CASSRGGSGNTIYF. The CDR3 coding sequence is TGCGCCAGCAGCCGAGGGGGTTCAGGAAACACCATATATTTT.

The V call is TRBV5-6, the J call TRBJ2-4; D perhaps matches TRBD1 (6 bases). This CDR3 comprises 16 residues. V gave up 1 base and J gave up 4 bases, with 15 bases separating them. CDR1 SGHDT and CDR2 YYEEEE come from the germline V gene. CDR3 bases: TGTGCCAGCAGCTTGTTTTCCGGGACACTTAAAAACATTCAGTACTTC. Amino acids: CASSLFSGTLKNIQYF. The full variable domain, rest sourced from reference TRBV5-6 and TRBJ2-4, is DAGVTQSPTHLIKTRGQQVTLRCSPKSGHDTVSWYQQALGQGPQFIFQYYEEEERQRGNFPDRFSGHQFPNYSSELNVNALLLGDSALYLCASSLFSGTLKNIQYFGAGTRLSVL.

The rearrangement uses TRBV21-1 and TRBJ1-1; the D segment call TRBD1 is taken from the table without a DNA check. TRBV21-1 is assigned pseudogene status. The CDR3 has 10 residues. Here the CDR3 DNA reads TGTGCCAGCAGCAACCAAGAAGCTTTCTTT. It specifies CASSNQEAFF.

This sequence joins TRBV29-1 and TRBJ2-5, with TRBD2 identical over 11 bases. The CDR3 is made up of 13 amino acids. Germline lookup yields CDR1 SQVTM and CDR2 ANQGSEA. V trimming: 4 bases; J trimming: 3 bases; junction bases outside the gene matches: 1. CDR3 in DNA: TGCAGCGTTGTTAGCGGGAGGGAAGAGACCCAGTACTTC. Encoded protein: CSVVSGREETQYF.